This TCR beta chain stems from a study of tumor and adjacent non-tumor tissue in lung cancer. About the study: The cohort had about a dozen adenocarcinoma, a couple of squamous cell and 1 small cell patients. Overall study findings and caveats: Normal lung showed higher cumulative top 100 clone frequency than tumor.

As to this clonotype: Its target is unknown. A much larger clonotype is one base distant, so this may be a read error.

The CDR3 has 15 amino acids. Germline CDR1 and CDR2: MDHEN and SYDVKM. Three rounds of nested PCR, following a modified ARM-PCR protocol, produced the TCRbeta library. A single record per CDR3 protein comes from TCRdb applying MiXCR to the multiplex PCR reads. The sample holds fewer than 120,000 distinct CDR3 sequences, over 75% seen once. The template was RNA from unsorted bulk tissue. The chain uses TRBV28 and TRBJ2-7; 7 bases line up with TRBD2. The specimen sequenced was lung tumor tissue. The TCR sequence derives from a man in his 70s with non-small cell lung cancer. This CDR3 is CASSLGGVGFYKQYF. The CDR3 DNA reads TGTGCCAGCAGTTTGGGAGGGGTCGGGTTCTACAAGCAGTACTTC.